The rows below give T cell receptor beta chains drawn from one sample of a study of regulatory T cells in long-lasting Graves disease. TCRdb itself ran the multiplex PCR reads through MiXCR, one entry per CDR3 protein. The profile covers more than 450,000 distinct CDR3 sequences, with roughly 16% appearing a single time and 9% to 15% taken by the ten largest. These data are also associated with another study on T cells in Graves' hyperthyroidism and ophthalmopathy.

The input for sequencing was peripheral blood mononuclear cells (PBMCs), taken at new diagnosis, from a patient treated with antithyroid drugs. These receptors originate from a man aged 35-49 years with Graves disease. Each CDR3 is given with its conserved first and last residue. Fields, in order: clone size, J gene, D gene, V gene, CDR3 DNA, CDR3 protein. The D gene is left open where the match is weak. Clone size is not always given. Where it is, it says once, few, many or a class for expanded clones.

clone size: many; J gene: TRBJ2-3; D gene: TRBD1; V gene: TRBV28; CDR3 DNA: TGTGCCAGCAGTTCCGGGACAGGGAGCACAGATACGCAGTATTTT; CDR3 protein: CASSSGTGSTDTQYF
clone size: many; J gene: TRBJ1-1; D gene: -; V gene: TRBV28; CDR3 DNA: TGTGCCAGCAGTGCCCCATACACTGAAGCTTTCTTT; CDR3 protein: CASSAPYTEAFF
clone size: -; J gene: TRBJ2-3; D gene: -; V gene: TRBV24-1; CDR3 DNA: TGTGCCACCAGTGATCGGACAGCTCCTAGCACAGATACGCAGTATTTT; CDR3 protein: CATSDRTAPSTDTQYF
clone size: few; J gene: TRBJ2-1; D gene: TRBD2; V gene: TRBV6-1; CDR3 DNA: TGTGCCAGCATAGTAGCGGGAGGCGGGGGTGAGCAGTTCTTC; CDR3 protein: CASIVAGGGGEQFF
clone size: many; J gene: TRBJ1-5; D gene: TRBD1; V gene: TRBV20-1; CDR3 DNA: TGCAGTGCTAGAGGGGGTCAGGGGGCCAGGCAGCCCCAGCATTTT; CDR3 protein: CSARGGQGARQPQHF
clone size: many; J gene: TRBJ2-1; D gene: -; V gene: TRBV28; CDR3 DNA: TGTGCCAGCAGTTTAGCGGACTACAATGAGCAGTTCTTC; CDR3 protein: CASSLADYNEQFF
clone size: few; J gene: TRBJ2-7; D gene: TRBD2; V gene: TRBV4-1; CDR3 DNA: TGCGCCAGCAGCCAAGATAGCGGGAGGGCCGGAGAGCAGTACTTC; CDR3 protein: CASSQDSGRAGEQYF
clone size: many; J gene: TRBJ2-3; D gene: TRBD2; V gene: TRBV12-3/TRBV12-4; CDR3 DNA: TGTGCCAGCAGTGGACTAGCGGGAGGGCCTAGCACAGATACGCAGTATTTT; CDR3 protein: CASSGLAGGPSTDTQYF
clone size: many; J gene: TRBJ2-3; D gene: -; V gene: TRBV5-1; CDR3 DNA: TGCGCCAGCAGCTTGGGCAGTCCGATCGATACGCAGTATTTT; CDR3 protein: CASSLGSPIDTQYF
clone size: -; J gene: TRBJ2-1; D gene: TRBD2; V gene: TRBV4-1; CDR3 DNA: TGTGCCAGCAGCCAAGATCGGGCGGGAGGGCCCTACAATGAGCAGTTCTTC; CDR3 protein: CASSQDRAGGPYNEQFF
clone size: many; J gene: TRBJ2-3; D gene: -; V gene: TRBV11-3; CDR3 DNA: TGTGCCAGCAGCTTAGTTATTGGCAGAGAGCACTATTTT; CDR3 protein: CASSLVIGREHYF
clone size: -; J gene: TRBJ2-1; D gene: -; V gene: TRBV7-9; CDR3 DNA: TGTGCCAGCAGCTTAGAATACAGCCAGCAGTTCTTC; CDR3 protein: CASSLEYSQQFF
clone size: few; J gene: TRBJ2-1; D gene: -; V gene: TRBV20-1; CDR3 DNA: TGCAGTGCTACCCTTGTGGGACAGGGGTTTACTAGCGGGGTCTACAATGAGCAGTTCTTC; CDR3 protein: CSATLVGQGFTSGVYNEQFF
clone size: many; J gene: TRBJ1-3; D gene: -; V gene: TRBV28; CDR3 DNA: TGTGCCAGCAGTTTATGGCCAGGGGCAGGTGGAAACACCATATATTTT; CDR3 protein: CASSLWPGAGGNTIYF
clone size: -; J gene: TRBJ2-5; D gene: -; V gene: TRBV5-1; CDR3 DNA: TGCGCCAGCAGCTTGGCCCTGCTCGCCAAAGAGACCCAGTACTTC; CDR3 protein: CASSLALLAKETQYF
clone size: many; J gene: TRBJ2-7; D gene: -; V gene: TRBV30; CDR3 DNA: TGTGCCTTTGCCGGGGCAGCTTACGAGCAGTACTTC; CDR3 protein: CAFAGAAYEQYF
clone size: -; J gene: TRBJ1-5; D gene: TRBD1; V gene: TRBV15; CDR3 DNA: TGTGCCACCAGCAGAGATTTCGGCAGGGGGCTAAATCAGCCCCAGCATTTT; CDR3 protein: CATSRDFGRGLNQPQHF
clone size: many; J gene: TRBJ2-1; D gene: TRBD2; V gene: TRBV7-3; CDR3 DNA: TGTGCCAGCAGCTTAGCGTCTAGCGGGCTTGATGAGCAGTTCTTC; CDR3 protein: CASSLASSGLDEQFF
clone size: many; J gene: TRBJ2-5; D gene: -; V gene: TRBV5-1; CDR3 DNA: TGCGCCAGCAGCTTGAGAGAGACAGAGACCCAGTACTTC; CDR3 protein: CASSLRETETQYF
clone size: -; J gene: TRBJ2-2; D gene: -; V gene: TRBV19; CDR3 DNA: TGTGCCAGTAGTATTTCAGTGAACACCGGGGAGCTGTTTTTT; CDR3 protein: CASSISVNTGELFF
clone size: -; J gene: TRBJ2-3; D gene: -; V gene: TRBV25-1; CDR3 DNA: TGTGCCAGCAGTGAACGGACTACGGGCACAGATACGCAGTATTTT; CDR3 protein: CASSERTTGTDTQYF
clone size: many; J gene: TRBJ2-5; D gene: -; V gene: TRBV28; CDR3 DNA: TGTGCCAGCAGTTTATACAGCGGAACCCAAGAGACCCAGTACTTC; CDR3 protein: CASSLYSGTQETQYF
clone size: many; J gene: TRBJ2-1; D gene: TRBD2; V gene: TRBV11-2; CDR3 DNA: TGTGCCAGCAGCTTAGTTAGCGGGAGGTTCAATGAGCAGTTCTTC; CDR3 protein: CASSLVSGRFNEQFF
clone size: many; J gene: TRBJ1-5; D gene: -; V gene: TRBV30; CDR3 DNA: TGTGCCTGGCTCCCCCGGGGAGGCGGCAATCAGCCCCAGCATTTT; CDR3 protein: CAWLPRGGGNQPQHF
clone size: many; J gene: TRBJ2-3; D gene: -; V gene: TRBV2; CDR3 DNA: TGTGCCAGCAGTAAAAGAGGGTCAGGGGATGGCACAGATACGCAGTATTTT; CDR3 protein: CASSKRGSGDGTDTQYF
clone size: few; J gene: TRBJ1-2; D gene: -; V gene: TRBV20-1; CDR3 DNA: TGCAGTGCTTGGTCGAGCCAGAGTTCCTATGGCTACACCTTC; CDR3 protein: CSAWSSQSSYGYTF
clone size: many; J gene: TRBJ1-2; D gene: -; V gene: TRBV2; CDR3 DNA: TGTGCCAGCAGTCGGCAGGGTAAAGTGAACTATGGCTACACCTTC; CDR3 protein: CASSRQGKVNYGYTF
clone size: many; J gene: TRBJ2-1; D gene: TRBD2; V gene: TRBV12-3/TRBV12-4; CDR3 DNA: TGTGCCAGCAGTCCCTCGGGACTAGCGGGAGGGGGCAATGAGCAGTTCTTC; CDR3 protein: CASSPSGLAGGGNEQFF
clone size: many; J gene: TRBJ2-1; D gene: TRBD2; V gene: TRBV20-1; CDR3 DNA: TGCAGTGCTAGTCGGAGCGGGAGGGCTAATGAGCAGTTCTTC; CDR3 protein: CSASRSGRANEQFF
clone size: many; J gene: TRBJ1-5; D gene: TRBD1; V gene: TRBV27; CDR3 DNA: TGTGCCAGCAATGAACCTAGACAGGGTCGACAGCATTTT; CDR3 protein: CASNEPRQGRQHF
clone size: -; J gene: TRBJ2-7; D gene: -; V gene: TRBV27; CDR3 DNA: TGTGCCAGCGCCCACCCCGGGCTAAACCGGCTCTCTGGGGCATACGAGCAGTACTTC; CDR3 protein: CASAHPGLNRLSGAYEQYF